The 6 T cell receptor beta chains presented below share a single source sample, sequenced in a study of T cells in women clearing cervical HPV infection. Libraries were prepared by immunoSEQ multiplex PCR; TCRdb keeps only in-frame clonotypes and omits some of them. Its table records 20,000 or so clones. The sequencing input was blood buffy coat. The source of these receptors is a woman between 18 and 70 years old with a cervical HPV16 infection that either progressed to CIN3+ or cleared (not recorded which).

Points on this clone: The sequenced fragment ends 3 residues before the CDR3 boundary, so the rest is inferred from the germline J gene. The V and J genes are TRBV18 and TRBJ1-4, with 7 bases aligning to TRBD1. This CDR3 is built from 16 residues. V trimming: 4 bases; J trimming: 5 bases; junction bases outside the gene matches: 10. Germline V gives CDR1 KGHSH, CDR2 LQKENI. CDR3 DNA (partial): TGTGCCAGCTCACTGAATCCGGGACAGAGGAATGAAAAA. Residues: CASSLNPGQRNEK. The entire CDR3 sequence reads CASSLNPGQRNEKLFF.

Notes on this clone: The CDR3 goes on 3 residues after the read ends, and that part is filled in from the germline J gene. Other DNA variants within this sample encode the same CDR3. This sequence joins TRBV7-9 and TRBJ1-2; 8 nucleotides line up with TRBD1. The CDR3 loop spans 15 amino acids. Germline V gives CDR1 SEHNR, CDR2 FQNEAQ (reference sequence). CDR3 sequence reads: CASSLAGTGSYDYTF. CDR3 bases read: TGTGCCAGCAGCTTAGCGGGGACAGGTTCCTACGAC.

A remark on this clone: Read sequence stops 3 residues before the CDR3 end, and the germline J gene provides the missing end. V and J are TRBV2 and TRBJ1-5, with TRBD1 as a possible D gene (5 bases). CDR1 and CDR2 from the germline V gene are SNHLY and FYNNEI. The ends were cut back, 8 bases at V and 7 bases at J, with 15 bases in the middle. The CDR3 contains 13 residues. The sequenced part of the CDR3 DNA is TGTGCCAGCGCAAAGCAGGGTCGACAGCCC. It codes for CASAKQGRQP. In full, the CDR3 is CASAKQGRQPQHF. Supplemented by reference TRBV2 and TRBJ1-5, the full variable domain reads EPEVTQTPSHQVTQMGQEVILRCVPISNHLYFYWYRQILGQKVEFLVSFYNNEISEKSEIFDDQFSVERPDGSNFTLKIRSTKLEDSAMYFCASAKQGRQPQHFGDGTRLSIL.

Remarks on this clone: The read gets to within 3 residues of the CDR3 end, and the germline J gene fills in the rest. V gene TRBV10-3 combines with J gene TRBJ2-1, with 9 nucleotides matching TRBD2. Trimming at V came to 8 bases and at J to 9 bases, leaving 11 bases not matched to a gene. This CDR3 is built from 14 residues. CDR1 is ENHRY, CDR2 SYGVKD, per germline. CDR3 DNA, as far as it was read: TGTGCCATCTCAACCCCCCAGACTAGCGGTGAG. Amino acids: CAISTPQTSGE. The whole CDR3 protein reads CAISTPQTSGEQFF.

Notes on this clone: The sequence runs out 3 residues before the end of the CDR3; the remainder is reconstructed from the germline J gene. The V gene is TRBV7-8, the J gene TRBJ1-1, with D maybe TRBD1 (5 bases). V was clipped by 0 bases and J by 4 bases, with 12 bases between them. Looked up from germline, CDR1 is SGHVS and CDR2 is FQNEAQ. This CDR3 spans 15 amino acids. CDR3 loop: CASSLAFGGSTEAFF. The covered CDR3 bases are TGTGCCAGCAGCTTAGCATTCGGGGGTAGCACTGAA.

Comment on this clone: The CDR3 end falls 3 residues outside the read, so it is completed with the germline J gene. The chain couples TRBV18 to TRBJ1-2; D is undetermined. This CDR3 spans 14 amino acids. The V gene's germline CDR1 is KGHSH and CDR2 LQKENI. V was cut by 3 bases and J by 0 bases, with 8 bases left in between. The CDR3 sequence is CASSPVHSNYGYTF. The covered CDR3 bases are TGTGCCAGCTCACCTGTTCATTCTAACTATGGC. The variable domain in full, with the rest retrieved from reference TRBV18 and TRBJ1-2, is NAGVMQNPRHLVRRRGQEARLRCSPMKGHSHVYWYRQLPEEGLKFMVYLQKENIIDESGMPKERFSAEFPKEGPSILRIQQVVRGDSAAYFCASSPVHSNYGYTFGSGTRLTVV.